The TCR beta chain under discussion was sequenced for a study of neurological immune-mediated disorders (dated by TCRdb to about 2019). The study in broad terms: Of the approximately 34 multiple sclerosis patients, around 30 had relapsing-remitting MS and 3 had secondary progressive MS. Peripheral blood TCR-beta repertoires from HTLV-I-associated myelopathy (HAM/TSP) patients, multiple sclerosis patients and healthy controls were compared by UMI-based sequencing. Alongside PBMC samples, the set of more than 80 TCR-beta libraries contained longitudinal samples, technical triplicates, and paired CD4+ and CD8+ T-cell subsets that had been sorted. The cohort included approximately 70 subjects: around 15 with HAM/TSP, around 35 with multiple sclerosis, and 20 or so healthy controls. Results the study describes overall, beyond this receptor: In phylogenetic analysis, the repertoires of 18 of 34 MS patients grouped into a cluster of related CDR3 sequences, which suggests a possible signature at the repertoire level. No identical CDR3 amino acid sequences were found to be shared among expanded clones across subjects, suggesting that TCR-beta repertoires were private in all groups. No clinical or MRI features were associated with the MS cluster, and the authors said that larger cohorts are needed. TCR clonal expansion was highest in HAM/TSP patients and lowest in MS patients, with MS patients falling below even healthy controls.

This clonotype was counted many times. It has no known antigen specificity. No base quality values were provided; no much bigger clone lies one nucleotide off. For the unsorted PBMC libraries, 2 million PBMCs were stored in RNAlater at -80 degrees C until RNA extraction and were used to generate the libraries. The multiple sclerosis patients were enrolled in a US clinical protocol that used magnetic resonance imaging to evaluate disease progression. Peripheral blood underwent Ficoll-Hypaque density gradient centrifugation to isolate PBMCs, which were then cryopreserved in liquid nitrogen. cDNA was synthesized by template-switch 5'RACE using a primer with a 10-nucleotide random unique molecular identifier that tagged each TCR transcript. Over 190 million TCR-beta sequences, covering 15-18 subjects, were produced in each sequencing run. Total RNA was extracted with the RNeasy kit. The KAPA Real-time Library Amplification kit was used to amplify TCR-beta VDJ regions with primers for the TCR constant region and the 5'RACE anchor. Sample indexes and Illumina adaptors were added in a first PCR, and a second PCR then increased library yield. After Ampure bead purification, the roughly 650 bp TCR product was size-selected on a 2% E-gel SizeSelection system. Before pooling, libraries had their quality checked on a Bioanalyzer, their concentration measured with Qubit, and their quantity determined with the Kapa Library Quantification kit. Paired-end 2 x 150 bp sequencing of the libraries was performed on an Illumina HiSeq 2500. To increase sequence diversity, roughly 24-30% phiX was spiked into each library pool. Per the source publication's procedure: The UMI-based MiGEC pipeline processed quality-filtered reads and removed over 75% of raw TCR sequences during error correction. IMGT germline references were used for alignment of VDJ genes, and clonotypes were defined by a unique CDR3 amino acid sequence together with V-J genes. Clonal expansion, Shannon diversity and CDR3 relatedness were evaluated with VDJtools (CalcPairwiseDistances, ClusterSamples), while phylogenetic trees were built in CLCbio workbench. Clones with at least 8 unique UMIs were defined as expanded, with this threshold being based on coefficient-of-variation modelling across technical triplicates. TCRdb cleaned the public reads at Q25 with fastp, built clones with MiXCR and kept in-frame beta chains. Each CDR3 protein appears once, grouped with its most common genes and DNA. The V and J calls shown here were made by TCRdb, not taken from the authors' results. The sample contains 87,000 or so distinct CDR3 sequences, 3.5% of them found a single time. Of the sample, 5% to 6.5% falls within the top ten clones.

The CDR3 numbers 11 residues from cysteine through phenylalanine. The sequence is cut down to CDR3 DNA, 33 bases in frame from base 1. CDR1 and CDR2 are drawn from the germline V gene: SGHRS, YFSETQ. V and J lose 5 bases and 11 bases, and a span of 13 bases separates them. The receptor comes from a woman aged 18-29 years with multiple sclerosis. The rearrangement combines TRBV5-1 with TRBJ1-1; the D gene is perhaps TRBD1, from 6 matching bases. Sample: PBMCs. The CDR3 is CASREGGRAFF. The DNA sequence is TGCGCCAGCAGGGAGGGGGGCCGCGCTTTCTTT.